One TCR beta chain is described in this entry. Only in-frame clones appear in the TCRdb table, and some are missing; sequencing was by immunoSEQ multiplex PCR. Here the sample spans about 230,000 clones, around 85% being singletons. The data are from a study of blood T cell repertoires in COVID-19. For the study at large: Acute and convalescent COVID-19 samples came from the United States, Italy and Spain. The cDNA or gDNA used as material had been derived from T cells, B-cell-depleted T cells, or PBMCs.

V lost 0 bases, J lost 0 bases, and 8 bases lay in between. The CDR3 is 15 amino acids. Germline CDR1 and CDR2: MNHEY and SVGAGI. V and J are TRBV6-5 and TRBJ1-1; D not resolved. The TCR originated in an elderly woman with acute or convalescent COVID-19. Sequencing was carried out using peripheral blood. The CDR3 spells CASSYSLQLNTEAFF. CDR3 nucleotides: TGTGCCAGCAGTTACTCTTTACAACTGAACACTGAAGCTTTCTTT.